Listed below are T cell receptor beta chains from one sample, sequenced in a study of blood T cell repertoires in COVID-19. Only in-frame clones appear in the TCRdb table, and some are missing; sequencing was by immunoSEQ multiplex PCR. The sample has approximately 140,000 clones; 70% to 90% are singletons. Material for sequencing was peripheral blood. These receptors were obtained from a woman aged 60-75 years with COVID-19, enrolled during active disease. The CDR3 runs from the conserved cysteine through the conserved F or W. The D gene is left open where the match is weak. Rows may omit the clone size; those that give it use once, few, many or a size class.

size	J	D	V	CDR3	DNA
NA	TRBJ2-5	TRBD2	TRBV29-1	CSVATSGGAGETQYF	TGCAGCGTTGCCACTAGCGGGGGGGCCGGAGAGACCCAGTACTTC
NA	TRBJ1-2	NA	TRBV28	CASSPFGGYGYTF	TGTGCCAGCAGTCCCTTCGGGGGGTATGGCTACACCTTC
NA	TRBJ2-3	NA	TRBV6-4	CASSDRAITDTQYF	TGTGCCAGCAGTGACAGAGCTATCACAGATACGCAGTATTTT
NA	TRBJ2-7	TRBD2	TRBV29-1	CSVKGLAGASYEQYF	TGCAGCGTAAAAGGGCTAGCGGGGGCTTCCTACGAGCAGTACTTC
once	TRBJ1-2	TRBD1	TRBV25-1	CASSGLPLRQGVYGYTF	TGTGCCAGCAGTGGCTTACCGCTCCGACAGGGGGTCTATGGCTACACCTTC
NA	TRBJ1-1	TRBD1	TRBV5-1	CASSLQGAGTEAFF	TGCGCCAGCAGCTTACAGGGGGCAGGCACTGAAGCTTTCTTT
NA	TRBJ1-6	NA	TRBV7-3	CASSLYREDSPLHF	TGTGCCAGCAGCCTCTACAGGGAAGATTCACCCCTCCACTTT
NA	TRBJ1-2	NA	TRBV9	CASSVTGMDYGYTF	TGTGCCAGCAGCGTAACAGGGATGGACTATGGCTACACCTTC
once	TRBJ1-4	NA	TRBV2	CASRTLESNEKLFF	TGTGCCAGCAGGACCCTGGAGAGTAATGAAAAACTGTTTTTT
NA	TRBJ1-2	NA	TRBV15	CATSRGGSNYGYTF	TGTGCCACCAGCAGAGGGGGCAGTAACTATGGCTACACCTTC
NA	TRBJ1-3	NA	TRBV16	CASSPDYSGNTIYF	TGTGCCAGCAGTCCAGATTACTCTGGAAACACCATATATTTT
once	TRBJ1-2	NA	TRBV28	CASSLSSYGYTF	TGTGCCAGCAGTTTATCCAGCTATGGCTACACCTTC
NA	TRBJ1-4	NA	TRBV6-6	CASSPPMKGVTNEKLFF	TGTGCCAGCAGTCCTCCCATGAAAGGGGTTACTAATGAAAAACTGTTTTTT